One and the same sample provided the 18 T cell receptor beta chains below, sequenced in a study of T-cell memory formation after mild COVID-19. Via MiXCR, TCRdb re-called the 5' RACE reads, giving one row per CDR3 protein. The table records hundreds of thousands of distinct CDR3 sequences, roughly 14% of them present only once. The source material was PBMCs or a T cell subset sorted from them (not recorded which). These receptors were obtained from a man aged 18 to 29 who had mild COVID-19 (a few samples of this study predate the infection). Cell type and time point are not known.

This clonotype was detected only a few times. The chain's CDR3 is CASSTRTSGYPEQFF. The DNA of the CDR3 is TGTGCCAGCAGCACCCGGACTAGCGGGTATCCTGAGCAGTTCTTC. The chain has TRBV11-2 and TRBJ2-1; 11 bases map to TRBD2. CDR1 SGHAT and CDR2 FQNNGV come from the germline V gene. CDR3 length equals 15 residues. J lost 9 bases, V lost 5 bases, and 9 bases had no gene match.

The chain links TRBV4-3 to TRBJ1-1, with D tentatively TRBD1 (5 bases). Trimming took off 0 bases at V and 6 bases at J, with 14 bases between the two ends. Germline-derived CDR1 and CDR2 are LGHNA and YSLEER. There are 15 residues in the CDR3. CDR3 amino acids: CASSQDQGSPAEAFF. The CDR3 DNA reads TGCGCCAGCAGCCAAGATCAGGGCTCACCAGCTGAAGCTTTCTTT.

This clonotype turned up a few times. The chain has TRBV20-1 and TRBJ2-5; 11 bases agree with TRBD2. Per the germline V gene, CDR1 is DFQATT and CDR2 is SNEGSKA (reference sequence). The CDR3 is 15 residues long. J was trimmed by 5 bases and V by 6 bases; bases with no gene match: 11. The CDR3 coding sequence is TGCAGTGCCCAGACTAGCGGGGTATGGGTTGAGACCCAGTACTTC. Translation gives CSAQTSGVWVETQYF.

The chain recombines TRBV18 with TRBJ2-7, with a tentative D call TRBD2 (5 bases). The V end was cut by 3 bases, the J end by 3 bases, with 9 bases between. Germline CDR1 and CDR2: KGHSH and LQKENI. This CDR3 has 13 amino acids. The CDR3 DNA sequence: TGTGCCAGCTCACCCGGACTTATCTACGAGCAGTACTTC. This translates into CASSPGLIYEQYF.

The chain combines TRBV5-1 with TRBJ1-1; a weak D match, TRBD1 (5 bases). Trimming took off 0 bases at V and 0 bases at J, with 12 bases between the two ends. The CDR3 contains 16 residues. The germline V gene encodes CDR1 SGHRS and CDR2 YFSETQ. The CDR3: CASSLEGGGLNTEAFF. The DNA for the CDR3 is TGCGCCAGCAGCTTGGAGGGCGGGGGACTGAACACTGAAGCTTTCTTT.

This clonotype was recorded at least ten times. V and J are TRBV7-2 and TRBJ1-2; 8 bases agree with TRBD1. The CDR3 is 14 residues long. The V gene end was trimmed by 6 bases and the J gene end by 0 bases; junction bases not matched to a gene: 3. CDR1 is SGHTA and CDR2 is FQGNSA in the germline V gene. This CDR3 reads CASSLQGANYGYTF. CDR3 coding DNA: TGTGCCAGCAGTTTACAGGGGGCTAACTATGGCTACACCTTC.

This clonotype was seen more than once but under ten times. V usage is TRBV9 and J usage is TRBJ1-2; D perhaps matches TRBD1 (5 bases). The ends were cut back, 1 base at V and 4 bases at J, with 8 bases in the middle. CDR1 and CDR2 from the germline V gene are SGDLS and YYNGEE. The CDR3 has 13 residues. The CDR3 loop reads CASSVQGFYGYTF. In nucleotides, the CDR3 is TGTGCCAGCAGCGTACAGGGTTTCTATGGCTACACCTTC.

This clonotype showed up just once. The CDR3 DNA is TGCAGCGTTGTGTGGCAGGGCACAGATACGCAGTATTTT. Its protein is CSVVWQGTDTQYF. This chain uses TRBV29-1 with TRBJ2-3; D remains ambiguous. The CDR3 sequence is 13 residues long. Germline CDR1 reads SQVTM; CDR2 reads ANQGSEA. V was cut by 4 bases and J by 1 base, with 9 bases left in between.

This clonotype occurred a few times. The rearrangement links TRBV7-3 to TRBJ2-5; 10 nucleotides align to TRBD2. Trimming at V came to 5 bases and at J to 2 bases, leaving 17 bases not matched to a gene. CDR3 length: 19 residues. Germline CDR1 reads SGHTA; CDR2 reads FQGTGA. CDR3 amino acids: CASSPQSKGRLAGQETQYF. The CDR3 DNA sequence: TGTGCCAGCAGCCCCCAATCGAAGGGGAGACTAGCGGGTCAAGAGACCCAGTACTTC.

This clonotype was detected ten times or more. This chain joins TRBV20-1 and TRBJ2-2; either TRBD1 or TRBD2 may supply D (5 bases each). This CDR3 is built from 14 residues. CDR1 and CDR2 from the germline V gene are DFQATT and SNEGSKA (reference sequence). V shed 1 base and J shed 8 bases, with 14 bases lying between them. The CDR3 loop reads CSARAGTLVGELFF. The CDR3 region has the DNA TGCAGTGCTAGAGCCGGGACCCTAGTTGGGGAGCTGTTTTTT.

The chain joins TRBV4-3 to TRBJ2-7, with D tentatively TRBD1 or TRBD2 (5 bases each). Per germline, CDR1 LGHNA and CDR2 YSLEER. Trimming stripped 0 bases from V and 0 bases from J, with 9 bases between. CDR3 length: 15 amino acids. The CDR3 region is CASSQENGGSYEQYF. The CDR3 DNA follows: TGCGCCAGCAGCCAAGAAAATGGGGGCTCCTACGAGCAGTACTTC.

This clonotype was seen ten or more times. V is TRBV7-9 and J is TRBJ2-3; possible D gene TRBD2, 5 bases. Germline assignment: CDR1 SEHNR and CDR2 FQNEAQ (reference sequence). CDR3 size: 15 residues. The V end was cut by 5 bases, the J end by 2 bases, with 14 bases between. CDR3 loop: CASSPVGSYTDTQYF. The CDR3 DNA sequence: TGTGCCAGCAGCCCCGTGGGGAGTTACACAGATACGCAGTATTTT.

This clonotype has at least ten counts. For the CDR3, the DNA is TGCGCCAGCAGCCCCCGCCGTAGCGGGGGGGCTTACAATGAGCAGTTCTTC. It is translated as CASSPRRSGGAYNEQFF. V usage is TRBV5-1 and J usage is TRBJ2-1; 11 positions match TRBD2. The CDR3 sequence is 17 residues long. V gave up 4 bases and J gave up 4 bases; unmatched junction bases: 10. CDR1 SGHRS and CDR2 YFSETQ come from the germline V gene.

There are a few counts of this clonotype. The chain is built from TRBV10-3 and TRBJ2-3; D may match TRBD1 or TRBD2 (6 bases each). The CDR3 is made up of 17 amino acids. The V gene lost 6 bases and the J gene lost 8 bases, with 27 bases spanning the gap. Germline V gives CDR1 ENHRY, CDR2 SYGVKD. CDR3 coding DNA: TGTGCCATCAGCCCACTCCCCGGGGGACATGTGGGTGGTACGCAGTATTTT. It specifies CAISPLPGGHVGGTQYF.

In this sample, this clonotype turned up a few times. The gene calls are TRBV20-1 and TRBJ2-3; D ambiguous. Germline V gives CDR1 DFQATT, CDR2 SNEGSKA (reference sequence). This CDR3 spans 13 amino acids. Trimming pared 6 bases from V and 5 bases from J, leaving 15 bases between. The CDR3 sequence is CSAPPTGLDTQYF. CDR3 DNA sequence: TGCAGTGCGCCGCCGACTGGGCTAGATACGCAGTATTTT.

This clonotype was counted at least ten times. J is TRBJ1-4 and V is TRBV20-1; 11 bases match TRBD1. The ends lost 6 bases at V and 8 bases at J; junction bases unmatched: 11. The germline CDR1 and CDR2 sequences are DFQATT and SNEGSKA (reference sequence). There are 15 residues in the CDR3. CDR3 amino acids: CSAHGQGAGGEKLFF. The CDR3 coding sequence is TGCAGTGCCCACGGACAGGGGGCGGGAGGCGAAAAACTGTTTTTT.

The chain uses TRBV3-1 and TRBJ2-1, with D unclear. Germline CDR1 reads LGHDT; CDR2 reads YNNKEL (reference sequence). The V end lost 0 bases, the J end lost 6 bases, and 6 bases lay between the germline ends. The CDR3 spans 13 residues. The CDR3 nucleotides are TGTGCCAGCAGCCAAGAGGGCAGCAATGAGCAGTTCTTC. It specifies CASSQEGSNEQFF.

This clonotype has more than one count but fewer than ten. The rearrangement joins TRBV2 to TRBJ2-1; 9 nucleotides line up with TRBD2. CDR3 size: 9 residues. Germline V gives CDR1 SNHLY, CDR2 FYNNEI. V lost 11 bases, J lost 12 bases, and 2 bases stayed unmatched. CDR3: CAAGGAQFF. CDR3 DNA sequence: TGTGCCGCGGGGGGGGCGCAGTTCTTC.